The T cell receptor (beta chain) under discussion was sequenced for a study of OX40 agonist ivuxolimab in advanced cancers. The wider study: Each patient was given ivuxolimab into a vein every 2 weeks, at 0.01 to 10 mg/kg.

The CDR3 runs 18 residues. Per the germline V gene, CDR1 is SGHNT and CDR2 is YYREEE (reference sequence). Unmatched junction bases numbered 15, after V lost 2 bases and J lost 5 bases. General study results and limits: Individuals who were partial responders at 0.1-3.0 mg/kg had clonal expansion that ranked among the lowest. The expanded peripheral T cells' antigen specificity was not determined. CD4+ and CD8+ blood T cells expanded clonally by week 6 at 0.1 to 3.0 mg/kg.

Note on this clone: The antigen is unknown.

Here immunoSEQ multiplex PCR was the method, and the copy in TCRdb shows in-frame clones only, minus some. Of about 73,000 clones listed, over 80% were seen once; the top ten hold roughly 11%. This chain connects TRBV5-4 to TRBJ1-3, with 8 bases matching TRBD1. This TCR came from an adult with an advanced solid tumor such as melanoma, head and neck, liver or kidney cancer. The sample consisted of CD4+ or CD8+ T cells sorted from blood, taken in a trial of the OX40 agonist ivuxolimab. As DNA, the CDR3 is TGTGCCAGCAGCTTCGTCAGGACAGGGTATACTCAAAGAAACACCATATATTTT. It is translated as CASSFVRTGYTQRNTIYF.